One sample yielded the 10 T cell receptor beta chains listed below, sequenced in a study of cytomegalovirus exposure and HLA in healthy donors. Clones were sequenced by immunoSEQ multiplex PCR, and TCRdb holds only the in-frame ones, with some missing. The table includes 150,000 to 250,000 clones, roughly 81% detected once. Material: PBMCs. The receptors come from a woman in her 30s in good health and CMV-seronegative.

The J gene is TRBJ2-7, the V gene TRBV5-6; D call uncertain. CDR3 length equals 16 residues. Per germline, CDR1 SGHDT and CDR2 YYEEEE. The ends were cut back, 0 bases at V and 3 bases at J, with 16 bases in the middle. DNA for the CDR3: TGTGCCAGCAGCTTGGCCCTTCCCCGTTCTCTCTACGAGCAGTACTTC. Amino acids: CASSLALPRSLYEQYF.

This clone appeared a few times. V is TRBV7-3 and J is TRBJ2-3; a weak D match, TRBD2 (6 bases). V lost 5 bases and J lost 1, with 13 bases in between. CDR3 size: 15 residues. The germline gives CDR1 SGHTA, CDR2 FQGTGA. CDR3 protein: CASSAGTSRTDTQYF. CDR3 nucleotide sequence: TGTGCCAGCAGCGCGGGGACCAGCCGCACAGATACGCAGTATTTT.

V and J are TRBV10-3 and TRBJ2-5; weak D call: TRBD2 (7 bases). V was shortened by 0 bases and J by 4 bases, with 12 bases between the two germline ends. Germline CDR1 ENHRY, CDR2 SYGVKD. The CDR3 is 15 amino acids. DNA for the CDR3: TGTGCCATCAGTGAGTCGGCGGGGGCCCCAGAGACCCAGTACTTC. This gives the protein CAISESAGAPETQYF.

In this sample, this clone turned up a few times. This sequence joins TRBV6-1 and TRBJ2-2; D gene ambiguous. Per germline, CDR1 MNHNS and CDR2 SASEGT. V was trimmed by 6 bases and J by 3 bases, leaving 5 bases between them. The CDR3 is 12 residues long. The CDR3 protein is CASRTDTGELFF. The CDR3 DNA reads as TGTGCCAGCAGGACTGACACCGGGGAGCTGTTTTTT.

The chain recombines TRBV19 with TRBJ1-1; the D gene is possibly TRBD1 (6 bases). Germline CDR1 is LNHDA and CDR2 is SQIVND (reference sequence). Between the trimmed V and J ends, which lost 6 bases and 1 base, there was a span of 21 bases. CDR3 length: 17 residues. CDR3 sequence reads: CASSQPERGGRNTEAFF. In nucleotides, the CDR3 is TGTGCCAGTAGCCAACCCGAGAGGGGGGGGAGGAACACTGAAGCTTTCTTT. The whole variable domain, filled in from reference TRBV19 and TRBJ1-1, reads DGGITQSPKYLFRKEGQNVTLSCEQNLNHDAMYWYRQDPGQGLRLIYYSQIVNDFQKGDIAEGYSVSREKKESFPLTVTSAQKNPTAFYLCASSQPERGGRNTEAFFGQGTRLTVV.

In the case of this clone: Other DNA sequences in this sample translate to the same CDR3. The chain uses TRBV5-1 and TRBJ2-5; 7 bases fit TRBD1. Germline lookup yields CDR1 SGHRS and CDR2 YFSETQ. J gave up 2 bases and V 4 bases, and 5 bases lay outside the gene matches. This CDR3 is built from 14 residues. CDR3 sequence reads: CASSLRTGQETQYF. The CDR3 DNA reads TGCGCCAGCAGCCTACGGACAGGACAAGAGACCCAGTACTTC.

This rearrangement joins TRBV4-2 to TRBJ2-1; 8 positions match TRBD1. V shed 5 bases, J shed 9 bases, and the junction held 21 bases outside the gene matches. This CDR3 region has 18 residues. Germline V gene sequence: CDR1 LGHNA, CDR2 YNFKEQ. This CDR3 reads CASSETHQGANIRAEQFF. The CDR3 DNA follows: TGTGCCAGCAGCGAGACCCACCAGGGGGCGAATATTCGTGCTGAGCAGTTCTTC.

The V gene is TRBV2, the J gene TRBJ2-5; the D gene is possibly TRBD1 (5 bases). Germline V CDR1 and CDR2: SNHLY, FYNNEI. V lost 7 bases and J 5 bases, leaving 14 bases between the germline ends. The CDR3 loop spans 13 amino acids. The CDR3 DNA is TGTGCCAGCAAGGGGCGAGGAAGGGAGACCCAGTACTTC. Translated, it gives CASKGRGRETQYF.

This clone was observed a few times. The CDR3 loop is CASSQPISDSPLHF. The CDR3 nucleotides are TGCGCCAGCAGCCAACCAATCAGTGATTCACCCCTCCACTTT. V usage is TRBV4-1 and J usage is TRBJ1-6; D gene ambiguous. This CDR3 spans 14 amino acids. Germline CDR1 MGHRA, CDR2 YSYEKL. V lost 2 bases, J lost 8 bases, and 10 bases lay in between.

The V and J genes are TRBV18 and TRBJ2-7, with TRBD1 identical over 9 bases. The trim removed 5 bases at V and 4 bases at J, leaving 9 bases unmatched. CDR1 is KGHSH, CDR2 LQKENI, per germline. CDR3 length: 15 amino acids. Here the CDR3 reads CASSWDRDQEYEQYF. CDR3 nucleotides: TGTGCCAGCTCATGGGACAGGGACCAAGAATACGAGCAGTACTTC.